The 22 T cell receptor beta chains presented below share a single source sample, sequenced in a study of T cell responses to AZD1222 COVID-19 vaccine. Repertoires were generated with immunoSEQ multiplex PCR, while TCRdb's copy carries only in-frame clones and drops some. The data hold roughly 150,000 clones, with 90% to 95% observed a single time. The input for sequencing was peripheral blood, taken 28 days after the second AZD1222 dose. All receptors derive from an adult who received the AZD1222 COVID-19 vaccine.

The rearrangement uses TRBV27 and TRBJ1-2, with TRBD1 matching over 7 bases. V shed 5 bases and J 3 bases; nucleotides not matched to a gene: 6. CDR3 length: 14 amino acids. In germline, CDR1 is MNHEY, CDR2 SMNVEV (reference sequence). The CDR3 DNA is TGTGCCAGCAGTCTTACAGGGGCAGACTATGGCTACACCTTC. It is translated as CASSLTGADYGYTF.

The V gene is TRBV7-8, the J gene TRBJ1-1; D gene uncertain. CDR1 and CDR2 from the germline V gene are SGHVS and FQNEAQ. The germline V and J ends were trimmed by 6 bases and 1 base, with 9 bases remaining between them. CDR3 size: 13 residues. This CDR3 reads CASRYTANTEAFF. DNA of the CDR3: TGTGCCAGCAGGTATACAGCGAACACTGAAGCTTTCTTT.

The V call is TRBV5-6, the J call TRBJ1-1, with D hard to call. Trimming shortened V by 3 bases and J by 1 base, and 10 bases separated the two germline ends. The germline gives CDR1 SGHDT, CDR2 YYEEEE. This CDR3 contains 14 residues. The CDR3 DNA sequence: TGTGCCAGCAGCTACCCGGGAGGGAACACTGAAGCTTTCTTT. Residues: CASSYPGGNTEAFF.

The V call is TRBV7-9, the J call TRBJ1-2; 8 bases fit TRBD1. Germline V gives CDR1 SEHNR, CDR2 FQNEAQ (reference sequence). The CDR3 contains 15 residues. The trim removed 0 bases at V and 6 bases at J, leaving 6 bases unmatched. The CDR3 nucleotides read TGTGCCAGCAGCTTAGCGGACAGGGCGGGTAATGGCTACACCTTC. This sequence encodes CASSLADRAGNGYTF.

The CDR3 DNA sequence: TGCGCCAGCAGCCAAGAGGCCAGTCTCTCCTACAATGAGCAGTTCTTC. Encoded protein: CASSQEASLSYNEQFF. The V gene is TRBV4-1, the J gene TRBJ2-1; D is unclear. With 0 bases removed from V and 0 bases from J, the gap between germline ends came to 9 bases. The CDR3 has 16 residues. The germline V gene encodes CDR1 MGHRA and CDR2 YSYEKL.

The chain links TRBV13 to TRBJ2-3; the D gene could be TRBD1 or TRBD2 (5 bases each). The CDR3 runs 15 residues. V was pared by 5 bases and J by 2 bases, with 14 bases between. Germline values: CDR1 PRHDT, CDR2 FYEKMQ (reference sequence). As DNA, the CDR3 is TGTGCCAGCAGCCCCGAGGGACCACCCACAGATACGCAGTATTTT. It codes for CASSPEGPPTDTQYF.

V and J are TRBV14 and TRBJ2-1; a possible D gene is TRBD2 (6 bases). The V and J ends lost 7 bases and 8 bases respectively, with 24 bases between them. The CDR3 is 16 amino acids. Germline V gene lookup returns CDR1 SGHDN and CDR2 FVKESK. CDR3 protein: CASNKGWYSGEDEQFF. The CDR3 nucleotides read TGTGCCAGCAACAAAGGATGGTATAGCGGAGAAGATGAGCAGTTCTTC.

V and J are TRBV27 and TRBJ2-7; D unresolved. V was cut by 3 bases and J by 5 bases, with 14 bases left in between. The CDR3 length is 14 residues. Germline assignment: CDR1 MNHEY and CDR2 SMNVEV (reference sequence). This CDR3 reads CASSLGQRHDEQYF. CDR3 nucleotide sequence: TGTGCCAGCAGTTTGGGTCAGAGGCACGACGAGCAGTACTTC.

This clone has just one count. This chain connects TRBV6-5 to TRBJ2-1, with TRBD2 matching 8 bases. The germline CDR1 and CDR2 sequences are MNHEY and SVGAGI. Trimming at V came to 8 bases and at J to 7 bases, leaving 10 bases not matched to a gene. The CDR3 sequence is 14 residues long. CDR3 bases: TGTGCCAGCGGCGATAGCGGGGATCCTAATGAGCAGTTCTTC. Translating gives CASGDSGDPNEQFF.

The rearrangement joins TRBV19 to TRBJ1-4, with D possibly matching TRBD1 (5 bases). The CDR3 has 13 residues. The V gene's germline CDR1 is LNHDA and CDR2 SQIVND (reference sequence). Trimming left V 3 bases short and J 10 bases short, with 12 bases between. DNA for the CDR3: TGTGCCAGTAGTATCCCAGGGAAGGTAAAACTGTTTTTT. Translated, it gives CASSIPGKVKLFF.

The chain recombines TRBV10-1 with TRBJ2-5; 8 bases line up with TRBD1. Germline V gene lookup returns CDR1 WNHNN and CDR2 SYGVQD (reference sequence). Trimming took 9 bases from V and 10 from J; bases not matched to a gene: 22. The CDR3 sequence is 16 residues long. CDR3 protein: CARQTGAHPRIDVQYF. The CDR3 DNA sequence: TGCGCCAGGCAGACAGGGGCCCATCCACGAATCGATGTCCAGTACTTC.

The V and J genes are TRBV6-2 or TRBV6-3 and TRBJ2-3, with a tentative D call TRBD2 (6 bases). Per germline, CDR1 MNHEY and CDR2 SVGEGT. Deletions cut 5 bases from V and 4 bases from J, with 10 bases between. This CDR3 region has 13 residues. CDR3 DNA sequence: TGTGCCAGCAGTGGGGGGTGGGCAGATACGCAGTATTTT. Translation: CASSGGWADTQYF.

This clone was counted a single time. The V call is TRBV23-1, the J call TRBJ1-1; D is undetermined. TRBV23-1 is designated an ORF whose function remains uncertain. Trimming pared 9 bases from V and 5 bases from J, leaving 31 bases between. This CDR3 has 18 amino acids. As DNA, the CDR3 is TGCGCCAGAGTCCTTCTCCCGAGGGATTCAAACCTAAGGACTGAAGCTTTCTTT. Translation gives CARVLLPRDSNLRTEAFF.

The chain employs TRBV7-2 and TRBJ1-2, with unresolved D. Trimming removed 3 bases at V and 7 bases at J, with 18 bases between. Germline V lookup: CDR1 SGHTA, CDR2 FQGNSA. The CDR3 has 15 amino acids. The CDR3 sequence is CASSFSSGSVGGYTF. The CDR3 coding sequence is TGTGCCAGCAGCTTTTCTTCCGGGAGCGTTGGTGGCTACACCTTC.

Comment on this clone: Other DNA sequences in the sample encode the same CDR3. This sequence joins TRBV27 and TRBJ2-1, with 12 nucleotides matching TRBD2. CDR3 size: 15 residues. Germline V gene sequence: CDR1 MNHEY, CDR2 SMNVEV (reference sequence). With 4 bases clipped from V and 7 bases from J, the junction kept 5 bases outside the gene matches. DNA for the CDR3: TGTGCCAGCAGTTATGGGACTAGCGGGTATAATGAGCAGTTCTTC. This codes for CASSYGTSGYNEQFF.

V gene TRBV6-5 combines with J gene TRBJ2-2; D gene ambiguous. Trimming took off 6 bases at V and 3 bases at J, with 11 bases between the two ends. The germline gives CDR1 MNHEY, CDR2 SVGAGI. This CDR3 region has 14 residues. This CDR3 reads CASSLGSYTGELFF. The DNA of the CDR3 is TGTGCCAGCAGCCTCGGAAGTTACACCGGGGAGCTGTTTTTT.

The DNA of the CDR3 is TGTGCCTGGTCAGGGTTGGACACTGAAGCTTTCTTT. Translated: CAWSGLDTEAFF. The chain has TRBV30 and TRBJ1-1, with a weak D call TRBD1 (5 bases). V lost 5 bases, J lost 3 bases, and 10 bases lay in between. The length of the CDR3 is 12 residues. CDR1 is GTSNPN, CDR2 SVGIG, per germline (reference sequence).

The DNA for the CDR3 is TGTGCCAGCAGTTACAGGAGCTCCTACGAGCAGTACTTC. Amino acid sequence: CASSYRSSYEQYF. This chain links TRBV7-9 with TRBJ2-7; perhaps TRBD1 as D (5 bases). Between the trimmed V and J ends, which lost 6 bases and 0 bases, there was a span of 9 bases. This CDR3 has 13 amino acids. The germline V gene has CDR1 SEHNR and CDR2 FQNEAQ (reference sequence). Variable domain in full (rest from reference TRBV7-9 and TRBJ2-7): DTGVSQNPRHKITKRGQNVTFRCDPISEHNRLYWYRQTLGQGPEFLTYFQNEAQLEKSRLLSDRFSAERPKGSFSTLEIQRTEQGDSAMYLCASSYRSSYEQYFGPGTRLTVT.

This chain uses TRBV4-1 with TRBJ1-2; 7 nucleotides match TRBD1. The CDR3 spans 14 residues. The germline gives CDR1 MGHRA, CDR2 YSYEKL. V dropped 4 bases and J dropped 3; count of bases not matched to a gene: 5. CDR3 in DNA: TGCGCCAGCAGCCCAGGGACAGCCTACTATGGCTACACCTTC. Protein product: CASSPGTAYYGYTF.

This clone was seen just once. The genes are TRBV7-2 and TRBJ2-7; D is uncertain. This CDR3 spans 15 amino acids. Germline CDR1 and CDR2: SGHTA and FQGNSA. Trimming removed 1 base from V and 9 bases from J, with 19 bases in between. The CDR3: CASSLDPVGRWGQYF. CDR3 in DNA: TGTGCCAGCAGCTTAGACCCTGTCGGGCGCTGGGGGCAGTACTTC.

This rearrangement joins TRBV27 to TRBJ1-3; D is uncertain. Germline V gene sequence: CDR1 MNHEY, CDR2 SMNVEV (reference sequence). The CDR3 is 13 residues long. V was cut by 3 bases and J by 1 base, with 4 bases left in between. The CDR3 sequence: CASSLGSGNTIYF. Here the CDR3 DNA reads TGTGCCAGCAGTTTGGGGTCTGGAAACACCATATATTTT.

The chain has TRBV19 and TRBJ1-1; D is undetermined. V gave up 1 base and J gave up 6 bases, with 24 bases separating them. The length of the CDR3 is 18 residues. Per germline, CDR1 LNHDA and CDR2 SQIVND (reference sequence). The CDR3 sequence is CASSIVTTGRGTIAEAFF. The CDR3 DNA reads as TGTGCCAGTAGTATAGTAACAACCGGACGAGGCACCATAGCTGAAGCTTTCTTT.